This passage covers 30 T cell receptor beta chains from one sample sequenced in a study of beta chain features in type 1 diabetes. The whole isolated RNA underwent reverse transcription, so sequencing captured expressed TCRB transcripts. Using immunoSEQ multiplex PCR, the repertoire was profiled, and TCRdb retains in-frame clones only, with some absent. The sample holds under 500,000 clones, over 25% seen once. The sample consisted of naive CD4+ T cells from blood. These receptors were collected from a man aged 18 to 29 in good health.

V is TRBV29-1 and J is TRBJ1-2; the match to TRBD1 covers 9 bases. J lost 4 bases, V lost 4 bases, and 10 bases had no gene match. Germline CDR1 SQVTM, CDR2 ANQGSEA. CDR3 length: 15 residues. CDR3 in amino acids: CSVGAPGQGVYGYTF. In DNA, the CDR3 is TGCAGCGTTGGAGCTCCGGGACAGGGCGTCTATGGCTACACCTTC.

A few counts support this clone. The J gene is TRBJ2-1, the V gene TRBV20-1; D is unresolved. Trimming took 3 bases from V and 8 from J, leaving 8 bases between them. Germline-derived CDR1 and CDR2 are DFQATT and SNEGSKA (reference sequence). The CDR3 extends over 11 amino acids. For the CDR3, the DNA is TGCAGTGCTAGTTCTGCCTATGAGCAGTTCTTC. It is translated as CSASSAYEQFF.

This clone was detected a few times. This chain links TRBV25-1 with TRBJ2-5; TRBD1 matches 7 bases. CDR3 length: 15 residues. CDR1 is MGHDK, CDR2 SYGVNS, per germline. The trim removed 3 bases at V and 2 bases at J, leaving 6 bases unmatched. CDR3 protein: CASSDSGTAQETQYF. The CDR3 bases are TGTGCCAGCAGTGACTCCGGGACAGCACAAGAGACCCAGTACTTC. Full variable domain (rest looked up from reference TRBV25-1 and TRBJ2-5): EADIYQTPRYLVIGTGKKITLECSQTMGHDKMYWYQQDPGMELHLIHYSYGVNSTEKGDLSSESTVSRIRTEHFPLTLESARPSHTSQYLCASSDSGTAQETQYFGPGTRLLVL.

On this clone itself: At one end the junction does not follow the germline gene, possibly because of a read error. This chain links TRBV7-7 with TRBJ2-5; D perhaps matches TRBD2 (5 bases). Per the germline V gene, CDR1 is SSHAT and CDR2 is FNYEAQ (reference sequence). This CDR3 comprises 15 residues. The CDR3 sequence is CASSLVRGGAETQYF. The CDR3 DNA reads TGTGCTAGCAGCTTAGTACGGGGTGGAGCGGAGACCCAGTACTTC. The full variable domain, completed using reference TRBV7-7 and TRBJ2-5, is GAGVSQSPRYKVTKRGQDVTLRCDPISSHATLYWYQQALGQGPEFLTYFNYEAQPDKSGLPSDRFSAERPEGSISTLTIQRTEQRDSAMYRCASSLVRGGAETQYFGPGTRLLVL.

This clone was detected only once. The chain uses TRBV7-9 and TRBJ2-3; 13 bases are shared with TRBD2. CDR3 size: 17 residues. Germline V gene sequence: CDR1 SEHNR, CDR2 FQNEAQ (reference sequence). Trimming at V came to 5 bases and at J to 2 bases, leaving 7 bases not matched to a gene. For the CDR3, the DNA is TGTGCCAGCAGCCAAGGGACTAGCGGGACCTACACAGATACGCAGTATTTT. This sequence encodes CASSQGTSGTYTDTQYF.

V usage is TRBV29-1 and J usage is TRBJ1-2, with D maybe TRBD1 (5 bases). Between the trimmed V and J ends, which lost 4 bases and 8 bases, there was a span of 17 bases. Germline CDR1 reads SQVTM; CDR2 reads ANQGSEA. The CDR3 consists of 13 residues. CDR3 region: CSVGLSGTRGYTF. CDR3 nucleotide sequence: TGCAGCGTTGGTTTGTCAGGGACGCGCGGCTACACCTTC.

This clone was counted only a few times. In the same sample, other DNA sequences code for this CDR3. This chain connects TRBV7-2 to TRBJ2-7; 8 positions agree with TRBD1. The germline CDR1 and CDR2 sequences are SGHTA and FQGNSA. V trimming: 3 bases; J trimming: 4 bases; junction bases outside the gene matches: 5. The CDR3 sequence is 14 residues long. The CDR3 DNA is TGTGCCAGCAGCTTTAGGCAGGGGGCGTACGAGCAGTACTTC. Translated: CASSFRQGAYEQYF.

CDR3 sequence (DNA): TGCAGCGATGACAGCGGGCCTTTCTATGGCTACACCTTC. It encodes CSDDSGPFYGYTF. The chain is built from TRBV29-1 and TRBJ1-2, with D maybe TRBD1 (5 bases). Germline CDR1 SQVTM, CDR2 ANQGSEA. V gave up 7 bases and J gave up 4 bases, with 16 bases separating them. The CDR3 has 13 residues.

This clone was picked up a small number of times. Other DNA sequences within the sample encode an identical CDR3. The chain employs TRBV14 and TRBJ2-2; D gene uncertain. The CDR3 contains 12 residues. Germline assignment: CDR1 SGHDN and CDR2 FVKESK. The ends were cut back, 6 bases at V and 2 bases at J, with 4 bases in the middle. The CDR3 DNA reads as TGTGCCAGCAGTCAAAACACCGGGGAGCTGTTTTTT. Its protein is CASSQNTGELFF. Drawing the rest from reference TRBV14 and TRBJ2-2, the complete variable domain is EAGVTQFPSHSVIEKGQTVTLRCDPISGHDNLYWYRRVMGKEIKFLLHFVKESKQDESGMPNNRFLAERTGGTYSTLKVQPAELEDSGVYFCASSQNTGELFFGEGSRLTVL.

In its sample, this clone was seen a few times. This chain links TRBV15 with TRBJ2-3; tentative D call: TRBD2 (6 bases). Looked up from germline, CDR1 is LNHNV and CDR2 is YYDKDF (reference sequence). Trimming took 1 base from V and 4 from J, leaving 12 bases between them. The CDR3 is 15 amino acids. In nucleotides, the CDR3 is TGTGCCACCAGCAGAGGGAGGGATTGGGCAGATACGCAGTATTTT. Protein product: CATSRGRDWADTQYF.

This clone turned up a few times. V is TRBV9 and J is TRBJ1-3; D uncertain. The CDR3 extends over 14 amino acids. Trimming took off 2 bases at V and 4 bases at J, with 10 bases between the two ends. Germline CDR1 is SGDLS and CDR2 is YYNGEE. CDR3 protein: CASSVGMGGNTIYF. CDR3 nucleotides: TGTGCCAGCAGCGTCGGAATGGGAGGAAACACCATATATTTT.

The rearrangement links TRBV2 to TRBJ2-3; the D gene is possibly TRBD2 (5 bases). The CDR3 is made up of 14 amino acids. Germline V gene sequence: CDR1 SNHLY, CDR2 FYNNEI. The V and J ends lost 0 bases and 8 bases respectively, with 12 bases between them. This CDR3 reads CASSEALPAVTQYF. The CDR3 nucleotides read TGTGCCAGCAGTGAAGCGCTTCCAGCGGTTACGCAGTATTTT.

In this sample, this clone turned up a few times. CDR3 nucleotide sequence: TGTGCCTGGAATGGACAGGTAAACAATGAGCAGTTCTTC. This encodes CAWNGQVNNEQFF. The rearrangement joins TRBV30 to TRBJ2-1; 7 bases are a match to TRBD1. The CDR3 is 13 residues long. V lost 4 bases and J lost 5; bases outside the gene matches: 5. Germline loops: CDR1 GTSNPN, CDR2 SVGIG (reference sequence).

The genes are TRBV28 and TRBJ2-1, with D possibly called TRBD1 or TRBD2 (5 bases each). Per the germline V gene, CDR1 is MDHEN and CDR2 is SYDVKM. Trimming took off 2 bases at V and 5 bases at J, with 13 bases between the two ends. CDR3 length equals 15 residues. The CDR3 loop reads CASSLHSGTNNEQFF. The CDR3 coding sequence is TGTGCCAGCAGTTTACATTCAGGGACGAACAATGAGCAGTTCTTC.

This clone has just a few counts. V and J are TRBV2 and TRBJ2-3; D not resolved. V gave up 2 bases and J gave up 0 bases, with 18 bases separating them. The CDR3 is 18 amino acids. Germline-derived CDR1 and CDR2 are SNHLY and FYNNEI. The CDR3 DNA follows: TGTGCCAGCAGTGAATTAGAGTCAGCGAAAGCTAGCACAGATACGCAGTATTTT. Its protein is CASSELESAKASTDTQYF.

The chain uses TRBV29-1 and TRBJ1-5, with unresolved D. Between the trimmed V and J ends, which lost 5 bases and 2 bases, there was a span of 13 bases. Per the germline V gene, CDR1 is SQVTM and CDR2 is ANQGSEA. The CDR3 length is 14 residues. In DNA, the CDR3 is TGCAGCGTTCGGGTAACGACGGGCAATCAGCCCCAGCATTTT. This encodes CSVRVTTGNQPQHF.

This clone occurred a few times. This sample also contains other DNA sequences that code for the same CDR3. The DNA for the CDR3 is TGTGCCAGCAGCGTCACAGGTAACACTGAAGCTTTCTTT. Amino acid sequence: CASSVTGNTEAFF. The chain joins TRBV9 to TRBJ1-1, with D maybe TRBD1 (5 bases). V was trimmed by 2 bases and J by 2 bases, leaving 7 bases between them. The CDR3 loop spans 13 amino acids. CDR1 SGDLS and CDR2 YYNGEE come from the germline V gene.

With respect to this clone: This same CDR3 is encoded by further DNA sequences in the sample. V is TRBV13 and J is TRBJ2-7, with 10 bases identical to TRBD2. The CDR3 sequence is 15 residues long. Germline V gene data show CDR1 as PRHDT and CDR2 as FYEKMQ (reference sequence). The junction had 4 bases not matched to a gene; V was cut back by 2 bases and J by 3 bases. Here the CDR3 DNA reads TGTGCCAGCAGCTTAAGGCTAGCGGGGGACTACGAGCAGTACTTC. Protein sequence: CASSLRLAGDYEQYF.

This clone was observed a handful of times. V is TRBV4-1 and J is TRBJ2-5, with unresolved D. V was pared by 1 base and J by 4 bases, with 7 bases between. Germline CDR1 is MGHRA and CDR2 is YSYEKL. The CDR3 loop spans 13 amino acids. The CDR3 loop reads CASSQVLVETQYF. Here the CDR3 DNA reads TGCGCCAGCAGCCAAGTGTTGGTAGAGACCCAGTACTTC.

The chain joins TRBV7-9 to TRBJ2-7; 10 bases match TRBD2. The V and J ends lost 6 bases and 4 bases, in that order; junction bases with no gene match: 9. The CDR3 is made up of 15 amino acids. CDR1 is SEHNR, CDR2 FQNEAQ, per germline (reference sequence). The CDR3 sequence: CASSPKREGRYEQYF. The CDR3 DNA follows: TGTGCCAGCAGTCCCAAGCGGGAGGGCCGGTACGAGCAGTACTTC.

This clone has only a few counts. V gene TRBV7-6 combines with J gene TRBJ2-3, with 11 positions matching TRBD2. V was pared by 4 bases and J by 0 bases, with 15 bases of the junction left unmatched. The CDR3 has 20 amino acids. Germline V gives CDR1 SGHVS, CDR2 FNYEAQ. The CDR3 DNA sequence: TGTGCCAGCAGCTCACAACTCATAGCGGGAGGGCTCCGAAGCACAGATACGCAGTATTTT. Translated, it gives CASSSQLIAGGLRSTDTQYF.

The CDR3 sequence: CASSLRRDPYNEQFF. The DNA for the CDR3 is TGTGCCAGCAGCTTAAGGAGGGATCCTTACAATGAGCAGTTCTTC. This chain links TRBV7-3 with TRBJ2-1, with a tentative D call TRBD2 (6 bases). Deletions cut 1 base from V and 4 bases from J, with 11 bases between. The CDR3 has 15 residues. From germline, CDR1 is SGHTA and CDR2 FQGTGA. The full variable domain, in which reference TRBV7-3 and TRBJ2-1 provide the parts outside the CDR3, is GAGVSQTPSNKVTEKGKYVELRCDPISGHTALYWYRQSLGQGPEFLIYFQGTGAADDSGLPNDRFFAVRPEGSVSTLKIQRTERGDSAVYLCASSLRRDPYNEQFFGPGTRLTVL.

This chain links TRBV5-6 with TRBJ2-1; D is ambiguous. Trimming took 7 bases from V and 0 from J, leaving 14 bases between them. This CDR3 spans 15 amino acids. Germline CDR1 is SGHDT and CDR2 is YYEEEE. This CDR3 reads CASSWRVSSYNEQFF. The CDR3 bases are TGTGCCAGCTCGTGGCGCGTTAGCTCCTACAATGAGCAGTTCTTC.

CDR3 residues: CASSAGLNHYEQYF. The CDR3 nucleotides are TGTGCCAGCAGCGCCGGACTGAACCACTACGAGCAGTACTTC. This rearrangement joins TRBV9 to TRBJ2-7; TRBD2 might be the D (5 bases). V was trimmed by 3 bases and J by 3 bases, leaving 13 bases between them. Germline CDR1 SGDLS, CDR2 YYNGEE. The CDR3 runs to 14 residues.

This chain connects TRBV4-2 to TRBJ2-3, with TRBD2 identical over 8 bases. Germline V gene sequence: CDR1 LGHNA, CDR2 YNFKEQ. The CDR3 is 16 amino acids. V gave up 2 bases and J gave up 2 bases; unmatched junction bases: 6. The CDR3 DNA is TGTGCCAGCAGCCAAAACCTAGCGGGCTACACAGATACGCAGTATTTT. As protein: CASSQNLAGYTDTQYF.

This clone was observed a handful of times. The chain uses TRBV20-1 and TRBJ2-7, with unresolved D. Germline loops: CDR1 DFQATT, CDR2 SNEGSKA (reference sequence). This CDR3 comprises 10 residues. V was clipped by 2 bases and J by 5 bases, with 4 bases between them. The CDR3 here is CSARRNEQYF. CDR3 sequence (DNA): TGCAGTGCTAGAAGAAACGAGCAGTACTTC.

The chain combines TRBV7-8 with TRBJ2-4; 9 bases are a match to TRBD2. Losses at the gene ends were 6 bases for V and 5 bases for J; bases not matched to a gene: 8. The germline gives CDR1 SGHVS, CDR2 FQNEAQ. The CDR3 has 15 amino acids. CDR3 protein: CASSNELAGENIQYF. DNA for the CDR3: TGTGCCAGCAGTAACGAATTAGCGGGAGAAAACATTCAGTACTTC.

This clone was counted a few times. This chain uses TRBV19 with TRBJ2-2, with 9 bases matching TRBD1. Germline V gene lookup returns CDR1 LNHDA and CDR2 SQIVND (reference sequence). J gave up 7 bases and V 5 bases, and 8 bases lay outside the gene matches. The CDR3 contains 15 residues. The CDR3 reads CASSPPGQGSGELFF. In DNA form, the CDR3 reads TGTGCCAGTAGTCCTCCGGGACAGGGAAGCGGGGAGCTGTTTTTT.

The chain recombines TRBV7-6 with TRBJ2-1; 8 positions match TRBD2. Germline loops: CDR1 SGHVS, CDR2 FNYEAQ. This CDR3 region has 12 residues. J lost 15 bases, V lost 1 base, and 5 bases had no gene match. The CDR3 nucleotides are TGTGCCAGCAGCTTAGACGGCGGGAGGCCGTTCTTC. This encodes CASSLDGGRPFF. Complete variable domain (other parts from reference TRBV7-6 and TRBJ2-1): GAGVSQSPRYKVTKRGQDVALRCDPISGHVSLYWYRQALGQGPEFLTYFNYEAQQDKSGLPNDRFSAERPEGSISTLTIQRTEQRDSAMYRCASSLDGGRPFFGPGTRLTVL.

The genes are TRBV30 and TRBJ2-1, with a weak D call TRBD2 (5 bases). The CDR3 sequence is 14 residues long. Germline loops: CDR1 GTSNPN, CDR2 SVGIG (reference sequence). V was cut by 8 bases and J by 6 bases, with 20 bases left in between. In DNA, the CDR3 is TGTGCCGGAGGACGAGACGATACGTTCAATGAGCAGTTCTTC. Amino acids: CAGGRDDTFNEQFF.